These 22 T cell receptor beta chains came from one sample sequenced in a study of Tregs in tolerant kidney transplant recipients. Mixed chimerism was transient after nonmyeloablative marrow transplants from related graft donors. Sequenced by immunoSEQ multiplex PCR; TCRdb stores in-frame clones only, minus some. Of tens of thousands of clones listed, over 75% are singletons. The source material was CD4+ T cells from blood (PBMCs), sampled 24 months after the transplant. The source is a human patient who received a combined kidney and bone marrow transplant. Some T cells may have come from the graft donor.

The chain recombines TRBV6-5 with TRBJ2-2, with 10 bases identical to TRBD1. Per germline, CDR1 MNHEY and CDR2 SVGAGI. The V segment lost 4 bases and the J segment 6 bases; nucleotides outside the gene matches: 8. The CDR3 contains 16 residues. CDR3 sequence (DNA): TGTGCCAGCAGTTCCGTCGACAGGGGGCAAGCCGGGGAGCTGTTTTTT. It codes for CASSSVDRGQAGELFF.

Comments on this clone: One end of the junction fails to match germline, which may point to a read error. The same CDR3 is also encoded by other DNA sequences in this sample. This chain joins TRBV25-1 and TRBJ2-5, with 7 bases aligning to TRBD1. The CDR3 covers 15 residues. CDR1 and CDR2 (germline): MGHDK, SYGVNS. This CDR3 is CASSELTGPQETQYF. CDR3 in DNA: TGCGCCAGCAGTGAATTGACAGGGCCCCAAGAGACCCAGTACTTC.

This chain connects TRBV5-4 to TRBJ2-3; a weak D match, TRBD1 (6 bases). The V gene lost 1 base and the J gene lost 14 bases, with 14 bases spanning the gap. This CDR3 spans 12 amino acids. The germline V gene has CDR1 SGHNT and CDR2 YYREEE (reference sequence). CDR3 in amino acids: CASSLPSQGAYF. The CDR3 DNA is TGTGCCAGCAGCTTGCCGTCACAGGGTGCGTATTTT.

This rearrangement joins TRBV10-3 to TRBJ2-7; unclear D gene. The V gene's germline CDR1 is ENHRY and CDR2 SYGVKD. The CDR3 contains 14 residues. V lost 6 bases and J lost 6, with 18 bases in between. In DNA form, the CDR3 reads TGTGCCATCAGCCCAAAGACCCCCCCAGGCGAGCAGTACTTC. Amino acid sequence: CAISPKTPPGEQYF.

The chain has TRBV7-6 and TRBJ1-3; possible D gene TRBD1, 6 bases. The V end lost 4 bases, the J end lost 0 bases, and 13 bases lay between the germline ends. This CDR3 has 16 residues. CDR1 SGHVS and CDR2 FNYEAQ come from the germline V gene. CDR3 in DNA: TGTGCCAGCAGCTCTTTCACAGGGACCTCTGGAAACACCATATATTTT. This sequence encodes CASSSFTGTSGNTIYF.

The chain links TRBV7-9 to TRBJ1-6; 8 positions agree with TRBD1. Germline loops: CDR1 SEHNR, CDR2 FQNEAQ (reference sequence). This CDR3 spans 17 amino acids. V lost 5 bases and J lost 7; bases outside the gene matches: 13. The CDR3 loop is CASSPPFRDRGNSPLHF. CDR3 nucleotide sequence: TGTGCCAGCAGCCCGCCCTTTAGAGACAGGGGAAATTCACCCCTCCACTTT.

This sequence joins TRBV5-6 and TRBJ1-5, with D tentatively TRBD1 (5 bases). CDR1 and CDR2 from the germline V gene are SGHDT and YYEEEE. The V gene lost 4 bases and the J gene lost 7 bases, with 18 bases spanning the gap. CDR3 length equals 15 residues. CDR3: CASSLRGREGQPQHF. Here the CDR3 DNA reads TGTGCCAGCAGCCTCCGTGGCAGGGAGGGCCAGCCCCAGCATTTT.

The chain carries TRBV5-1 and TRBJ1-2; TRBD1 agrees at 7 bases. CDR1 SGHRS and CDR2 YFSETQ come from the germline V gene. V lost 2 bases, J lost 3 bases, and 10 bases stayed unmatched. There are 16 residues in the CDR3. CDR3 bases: TGCGCCAGCAGCTTAGTCAGGGGGGCGCGAGACTATGGCTACACCTTC. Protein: CASSLVRGARDYGYTF.

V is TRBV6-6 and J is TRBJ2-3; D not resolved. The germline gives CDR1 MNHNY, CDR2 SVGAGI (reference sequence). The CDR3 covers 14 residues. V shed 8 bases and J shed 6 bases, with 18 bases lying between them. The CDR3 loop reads CASGAPQFGDTQYF. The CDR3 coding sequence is TGTGCCAGCGGAGCGCCCCAGTTTGGGGATACGCAGTATTTT.

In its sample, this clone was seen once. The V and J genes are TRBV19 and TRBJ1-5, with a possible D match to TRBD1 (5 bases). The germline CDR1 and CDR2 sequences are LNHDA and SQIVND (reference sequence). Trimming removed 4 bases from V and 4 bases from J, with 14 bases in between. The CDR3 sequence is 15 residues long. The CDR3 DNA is TGTGCCAGTAGTAAGCAGCAGGGCCCTAATCAGCCCCAGCATTTT. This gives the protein CASSKQQGPNQPQHF.

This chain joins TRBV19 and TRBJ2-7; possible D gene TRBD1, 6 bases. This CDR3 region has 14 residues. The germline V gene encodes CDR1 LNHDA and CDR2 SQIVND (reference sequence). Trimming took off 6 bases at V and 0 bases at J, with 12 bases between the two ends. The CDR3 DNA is TGTGCCAGTAGGGGGGCAGGGACCTCCTACGAGCAGTACTTC. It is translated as CASRGAGTSYEQYF.

CDR3 coding DNA: TGTGCCAGCGGGCGGGACAGACCCTACGAGCAGTACTTC. Translation gives CASGRDRPYEQYF. The chain links TRBV6-1 to TRBJ2-7, with D possibly being TRBD1 (7 bases). Trimming took 8 bases from V and 2 from J, leaving 13 bases between them. The CDR3 covers 13 residues. Germline V CDR1 and CDR2: MNHNS, SASEGT.

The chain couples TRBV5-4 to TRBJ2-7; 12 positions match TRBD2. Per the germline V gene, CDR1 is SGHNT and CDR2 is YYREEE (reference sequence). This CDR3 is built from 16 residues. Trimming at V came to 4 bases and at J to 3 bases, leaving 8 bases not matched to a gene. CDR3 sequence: CASSPRLAGEGYEQYF. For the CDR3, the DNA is TGTGCCAGCAGCCCAAGACTAGCGGGAGAGGGCTACGAGCAGTACTTC. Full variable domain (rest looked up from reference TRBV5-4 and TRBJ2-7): ETGVTQSPTHLIKTRGQQVTLRCSSQSGHNTVSWYQQALGQGPQFIFQYYREEENGRGNFPPRFSGLQFPNYSSELNVNALELDDSALYLCASSPRLAGEGYEQYFGPGTRLTVT.

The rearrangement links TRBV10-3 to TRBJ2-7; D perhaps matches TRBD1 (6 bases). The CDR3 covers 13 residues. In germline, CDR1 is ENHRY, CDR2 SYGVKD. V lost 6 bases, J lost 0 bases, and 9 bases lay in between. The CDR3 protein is CAIRDSPSYEQYF. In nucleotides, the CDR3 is TGTGCCATCAGGGACAGTCCCTCCTACGAGCAGTACTTC.

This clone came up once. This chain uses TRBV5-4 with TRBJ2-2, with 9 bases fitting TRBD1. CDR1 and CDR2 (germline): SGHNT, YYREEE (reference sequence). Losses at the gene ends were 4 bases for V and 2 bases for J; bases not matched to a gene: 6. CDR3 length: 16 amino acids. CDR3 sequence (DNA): TGTGCCAGCAGCCCAGGACAGGGGAGAAACACCGGGGAGCTGTTTTTT. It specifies CASSPGQGRNTGELFF.

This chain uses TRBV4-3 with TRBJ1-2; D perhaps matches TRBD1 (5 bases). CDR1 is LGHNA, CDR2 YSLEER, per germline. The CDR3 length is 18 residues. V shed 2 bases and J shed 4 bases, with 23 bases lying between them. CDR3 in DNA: TGCGCCAGCAGCCAAACTAAGAAGTTAGGTTTGACAGCCTATGGCTACACCTTC. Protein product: CASSQTKKLGLTAYGYTF.

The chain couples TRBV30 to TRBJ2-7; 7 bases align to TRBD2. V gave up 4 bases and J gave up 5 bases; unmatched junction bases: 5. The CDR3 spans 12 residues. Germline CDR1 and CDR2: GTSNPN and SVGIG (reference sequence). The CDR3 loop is CAWKLAFHEQYF. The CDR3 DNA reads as TGTGCCTGGAAACTAGCGTTCCACGAGCAGTACTTC.

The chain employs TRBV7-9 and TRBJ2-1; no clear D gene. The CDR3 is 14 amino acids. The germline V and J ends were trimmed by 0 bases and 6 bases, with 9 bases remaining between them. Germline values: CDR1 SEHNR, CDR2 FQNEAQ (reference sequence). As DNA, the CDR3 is TGTGCCAGCAGCTTAGCGTCCTTACTCAATGAGCAGTTCTTC. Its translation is CASSLASLLNEQFF.

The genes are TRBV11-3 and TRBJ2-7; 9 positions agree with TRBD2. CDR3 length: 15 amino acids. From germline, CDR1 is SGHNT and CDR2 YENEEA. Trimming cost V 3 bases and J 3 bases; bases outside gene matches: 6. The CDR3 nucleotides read TGTGCCAGCAGCTTTTGGGGGACTAGCAGCTACGAGCAGTACTTC. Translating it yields CASSFWGTSSYEQYF.

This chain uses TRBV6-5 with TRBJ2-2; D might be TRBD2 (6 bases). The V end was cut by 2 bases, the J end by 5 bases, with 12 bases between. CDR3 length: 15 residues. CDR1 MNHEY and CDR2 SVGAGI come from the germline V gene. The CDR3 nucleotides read TGTGCCAGCAGTTACGACCATGGGGGGACCGGGGAGCTGTTTTTT. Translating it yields CASSYDHGGTGELFF.

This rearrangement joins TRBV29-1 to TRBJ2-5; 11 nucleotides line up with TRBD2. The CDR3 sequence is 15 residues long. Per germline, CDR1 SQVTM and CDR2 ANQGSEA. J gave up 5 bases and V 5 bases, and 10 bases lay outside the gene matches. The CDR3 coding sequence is TGCAGCGTTTATATGGGGCTAGCGGGGGGTGAGACCCAGTACTTC. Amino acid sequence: CSVYMGLAGGETQYF.

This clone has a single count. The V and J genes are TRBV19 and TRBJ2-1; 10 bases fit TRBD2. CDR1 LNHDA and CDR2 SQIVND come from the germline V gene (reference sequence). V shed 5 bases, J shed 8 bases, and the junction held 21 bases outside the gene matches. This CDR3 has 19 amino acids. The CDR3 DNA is TGTGCCAGTAGTGAGACTAGCGGGCAGCTCGAAAGTCGAGAATATGAGCAGTTCTTC. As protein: CASSETSGQLESREYEQFF.